The 22 T cell receptor beta chains reported below all come from one sample, sequenced in a study of vaccination and CD4 T cells after COVID-19. Sequenced with the Oncomine TCR Beta short-read assay was DNA taken from cultured CD4+ T cells. One entry per CDR3 protein results from TCRdb running MiXCR on the PCR reads. This sample yields about 10,000 distinct CDR3 sequences, of which about 42% are seen a single time; over 30% belongs to the top ten. Treatment denoted: roughly 10-day PBMC culture with coronavirus spike peptide pools or control peptides (ViraFEST assay). Antigen specificity for these receptors is unknown. Sample: CD4+ T cells from blood, cultured in vitro. Receptors were obtained from a human donor who had recovered from COVID-19.

This clonotype has only a few counts. This sequence joins TRBV6-1 and TRBJ1-6; D call uncertain. The CDR3 consists of 15 residues. Germline V gene lookup returns CDR1 MNHNS and CDR2 SASEGT. The V and J ends lost 5 bases and 0 bases respectively, with 8 bases between them. The CDR3 nucleotides are TGTGCCAGCAGTACCGACGGCTCCTATAATTCACCCCTCCACTTT. As protein: CASSTDGSYNSPLHF.

J is TRBJ1-2 and V is TRBV6-1, with TRBD1 matching over 8 bases. Germline values: CDR1 MNHNS, CDR2 SASEGT. With 4 bases clipped from V and 6 bases from J, the junction kept 4 bases outside the gene matches. The CDR3 is made up of 13 amino acids. DNA of the CDR3: TGTGCCAGCAGTGCGGACAGGGTTGATGGCTACACCTTC. Protein product: CASSADRVDGYTF.

The CDR3 sequence is CASSPRLAGGQETQYF. The CDR3 bases are TGTGCCAGCAGCCCCCGACTAGCGGGGGGGCAAGAGACCCAGTACTTC. The V gene is TRBV9, the J gene TRBJ2-5; 14 nucleotides align to TRBD2. The germline V gene encodes CDR1 SGDLS and CDR2 YYNGEE. The ends lost 4 bases at V and 2 bases at J; junction bases unmatched: 4. The CDR3 loop spans 16 amino acids.

V usage is TRBV15 and J usage is TRBJ1-4, with D perhaps TRBD1 (5 bases). Germline CDR1 and CDR2: LNHNV and YYDKDF (reference sequence). The CDR3 extends over 15 amino acids. V gave up 0 bases and J gave up 0 bases, with 5 bases separating them. The CDR3 DNA is TGTGCCACCAGCAGAGAACAGGCAACTAATGAAAAACTGTTTTTT. Translated: CATSREQATNEKLFF. Full variable domain (rest looked up from reference TRBV15 and TRBJ1-4): DAMVIQNPRYQVTQFGKPVTLSCSQTLNHNVMYWYQQKSSQAPKLLFHYYDKDFNNEADTPDNFQSRRPNTSFCFLDIRSPGLGDTAMYLCATSREQATNEKLFFGSGTQLSVL.

The rearrangement uses TRBV2 and TRBJ1-2; no firm D call. This CDR3 spans 15 amino acids. Trimming removed 3 bases at V and 4 bases at J, with 15 bases between. CDR1 is SNHLY and CDR2 is FYNNEI in the germline V gene. The CDR3 loop is CASSDGSFRGYGYTF. The CDR3 region has the DNA TGTGCCAGCAGTGACGGCAGCTTTAGAGGCTATGGCTACACCTTC.

The CDR3 DNA reads TGTGCCAGCAGCTTAGGGGTTACAGAGACCCAGTACTTC. Translation: CASSLGVTETQYF. The chain has TRBV7-6 and TRBJ2-5, with D unresolved. V was pared by 1 base and J by 4 bases, with 7 bases between. The V gene's germline CDR1 is SGHVS and CDR2 FNYEAQ. The CDR3 consists of 13 residues.

The chain joins TRBV10-2 to TRBJ2-5; 12 nucleotides match TRBD2. CDR1 and CDR2 (germline): WSHSY, SAAADI. This CDR3 has 17 residues. The trim removed 7 bases at V and 4 bases at J, leaving 13 bases unmatched. The CDR3 loop is CASTEGLAGPLRETQYF. The CDR3 nucleotides read TGCGCCAGCACCGAGGGACTAGCGGGCCCTCTTCGAGAGACCCAGTACTTC.

The V call is TRBV20-1, the J call TRBJ1-1, with 8 nucleotides matching TRBD1. Germline trimming cut 4 bases from V and 1 base from J; bases unmatched to any gene: 2. Germline CDR1 and CDR2: DFQATT and SNEGSKA (reference sequence). The CDR3 sequence is 13 residues long. CDR3 bases: TGCAGTGCTACCGGGACAGGGAACACTGAAGCTTTCTTT. This gives the protein CSATGTGNTEAFF.

This chain links TRBV11-2 with TRBJ2-3; 7 bases map to TRBD2. The CDR3 runs 15 residues. J was trimmed by 4 bases and V by 3 bases; bases with no gene match: 7. CDR1 SGHAT and CDR2 FQNNGV come from the germline V gene. As DNA, the CDR3 is TGTGCCAGCAGCTTTTCCGGGGGGATAGCAGATACGCAGTATTTT. Translated: CASSFSGGIADTQYF. The full variable domain, in which reference TRBV11-2 and TRBJ2-3 provide the parts outside the CDR3, is EAGVAQSPRYKIIEKRQSVAFWCNPISGHATLYWYQQILGQGPKLLIQFQNNGVVDDSQLPKDRFSAERLKGVDSTLKIQPAKLEDSAVYLCASSFSGGIADTQYFGPGTRLTVL.

This clonotype has just a few counts. The chain couples TRBV2 to TRBJ1-6; D is undetermined. The V and J ends lost 2 bases and 5 bases respectively, with 10 bases between them. CDR3 length: 15 residues. In germline, CDR1 is SNHLY, CDR2 FYNNEI. The DNA for the CDR3 is TGTGCCAGCAGTGAATCGCCAGAGAATAATTCACCCCTCCACTTT. Amino acid sequence: CASSESPENNSPLHF.

This sequence joins TRBV12-5 and TRBJ1-1; D is perhaps TRBD1 (6 bases). The CDR3 spans 15 residues. The V end was cut by 5 bases, the J end by 3 bases, with 16 bases between. Germline assignment: CDR1 LGHNT and CDR2 FRNRAP. The CDR3 bases are TGTGCTAGTGGTCTCCTACAGGGCGGGGACACTGAAGCTTTCTTT. Amino acid sequence: CASGLLQGGDTEAFF.

V gene TRBV30 combines with J gene TRBJ1-5; no clear D gene. The ends were cut back, 1 base at V and 6 bases at J, with 13 bases in the middle. This CDR3 contains 14 residues. Germline lookup yields CDR1 GTSNPN and CDR2 SVGIG (reference sequence). The CDR3 protein is CAWSDIGPSQPQHF. The CDR3 DNA sequence: TGTGCCTGGAGTGATATCGGTCCTAGTCAGCCCCAGCATTTT.

A few counts support this clonotype. This chain joins TRBV18 and TRBJ1-4, with D tentatively TRBD1 (5 bases). The CDR3 extends over 16 amino acids. The V end was cut by 3 bases, the J end by 8 bases, with 19 bases between. Per germline, CDR1 KGHSH and CDR2 LQKENI. CDR3 sequence reads: CASSPSSRGGKEKLFF. CDR3 in DNA: TGTGCCAGCTCACCCTCATCGCGTGGGGGGAAGGAAAAACTGTTTTTT. Full variable domain (rest looked up from reference TRBV18 and TRBJ1-4): NAGVMQNPRHLVRRRGQEARLRCSPMKGHSHVYWYRQLPEEGLKFMVYLQKENIIDESGMPKERFSAEFPKEGPSILRIQQVVRGDSAAYFCASSPSSRGGKEKLFFGSGTQLSVL.

This chain links TRBV5-4 with TRBJ2-1; possibly TRBD2 for D (6 bases). The V end was cut by 0 bases, the J end by 6 bases, with 19 bases between. The CDR3 has 17 amino acids. Germline-derived CDR1 and CDR2 are SGHNT and YYREEE (reference sequence). CDR3 protein: CASSLALIRGAGNEQFF. In DNA form, the CDR3 reads TGTGCCAGCAGCTTGGCCTTGATCCGGGGAGCGGGCAATGAGCAGTTCTTC.

This chain uses TRBV21-1 with TRBJ1-5; the tabulated D call, TRBD1, remains unverified against the DNA. TRBV21-1 is termed a pseudogene. The CDR3 has 11 amino acids. The CDR3 DNA follows: TGTGCCAGCAATGGGGGTCAGCCCCAGCATTTT. Encoded protein: CASNGGQPQHF.

The V call is TRBV10-3, the J call TRBJ1-1; 10 bases line up with TRBD1. With V trimmed by 11 bases and J by 8 bases, 2 bases remained unmatched. This CDR3 region has 10 residues. Germline CDR1 is ENHRY and CDR2 is SYGVKD. CDR3 coding DNA: TGTGCCGCGGGACAGGGGGAAGCTTTCTTT. Translation: CAAGQGEAFF.

In this sample, this clonotype turned up a few times. The J gene is TRBJ1-1, the V gene TRBV29-1, with D uncertain. The ends were cut back, 7 bases at V and 10 bases at J, with 25 bases in the middle. Germline loops: CDR1 SQVTM, CDR2 ANQGSEA. The length of the CDR3 is 14 residues. CDR3 protein: CSAKRPGSSIGAFF. As DNA, the CDR3 is TGCAGCGCGAAAAGGCCGGGTTCCTCTATCGGAGCTTTCTTT.

The genes are TRBV5-1 and TRBJ1-2; 7 nucleotides align to TRBD1. Germline V gene lookup returns CDR1 SGHRS and CDR2 YFSETQ. The CDR3 loop spans 15 amino acids. The junction had 13 bases not matched to a gene; V was cut back by 4 bases and J by 7 bases. The CDR3 nucleotides read TGCGCCAGCAGCCTAGCCGCGGGACAGTTCAGTGGCTACACCTTC. It encodes CASSLAAGQFSGYTF.

With respect to this clonotype: A single base separates this from a much larger clone, so it may be a read error. The V call is TRBV6-4, the J call TRBJ2-3; TRBD2 matches 7 bases. J lost 1 base, V lost 4 bases, and 5 bases had no gene match. The CDR3 contains 15 residues. Germline CDR1 is MRHNA and CDR2 is SNTAGT. CDR3 protein: CASSAAGEGTDTQYF. DNA for the CDR3: TGTGCCAGCAGTGCGGCGGGGGAGGGCACAGATACGCAGTATTTT.

The chain combines TRBV5-1 with TRBJ1-2, with D possibly TRBD1 on 5 matching bases. V dropped 0 bases and J dropped 1 base, with 7 bases sitting between them. Germline assignment: CDR1 SGHRS and CDR2 YFSETQ. The CDR3 consists of 14 residues. The CDR3 is CASSLAGGNYGYTF. The CDR3, as DNA: TGCGCCAGCAGCTTGGCCGGGGGTAACTATGGCTACACCTTC.

The chain has TRBV5-1 and TRBJ2-1, with D unresolved. The germline CDR1 and CDR2 sequences are SGHRS and YFSETQ. This CDR3 region has 14 residues. V lost 5 bases and J lost 0, with 9 bases in between. Written as DNA, the CDR3 is TGCGCCAGCAGGGACCAGAGCTCCTACAATGAGCAGTTCTTC. Its protein is CASRDQSSYNEQFF.

This clonotype was recorded once. The genes are TRBV6-1 and TRBJ2-3; TRBD2 matches at 9 bases. Looked up from germline, CDR1 is MNHNS and CDR2 is SASEGT. The junction had 4 bases not matched to a gene; V was cut back by 5 bases and J by 1 base. This CDR3 region has 15 residues. The CDR3 reads CASSPQRGGTDTQYF. CDR3 bases: TGTGCCAGCAGTCCTCAGCGGGGGGGCACAGATACGCAGTATTTT.